The source of this T cell receptor beta chain is a study of siplizumab effects on memory and regulatory T cells. The data were produced by immunoSEQ multiplex PCR, yet TCRdb's version contains in-frame clones alone and is incomplete. The sample contains about 120,000 clones, around 94% of which appear only once. General study points: Mappable alloreactive CD4+ clones came from Treg cells around 65% of the time on average with siplizumab, against 25% to 30% in controls. The authors did not confirm suppressive function in proliferating Tregs from siplizumab cultures. No naive or memory phenotype could be assigned to roughly 75-96% of proliferating clones.

This CDR3 has 15 amino acids. Germline V CDR1 and CDR2: SGHNT, YENEEA. V was pared by 1 base and J by 4 bases, with 0 bases of the junction left unmatched. Turning to this clone: Its antigen is undetermined.

Sequenced input: non-Treg CD4+ T cells sorted from blood. The TCR comes from a human donor in good health. This rearrangement joins TRBV11-3 to TRBJ2-3; 12 bases agree with TRBD2. In DNA form, the CDR3 reads TGTGCCAGCAGCTTAGGACTAGCGGGGGCAGATACGCAGTATTTT. Encoded protein: CASSLGLAGADTQYF.